This T cell receptor (beta chain) came from a study of Ad26.COV2.S vaccination and SARS-CoV-2 variants. The study, taken as a whole, reports: Responses of spike-specific T cells (both CD8+ and CD4+) reportedly showed substantial breadth after vaccination.

Clones were read by immunoSEQ multiplex PCR, and TCRdb kept only the in-frame ones, dropping some. In the table there are 400,000 to 450,000 clones, around nine tenths of which are singletons. A single count supports this clone. Its antigen is unknown. The treatment is: 19 received Ad26.COV2.S at low or high dose, single or two shots; 5 received placebo; per-sample allocation not given. Collection of the samples took place on day 63 after the first injection of vaccine or placebo. The TCR comes from a person between 18 and 65 years old who received the Ad26.COV2.S COVID-19 vaccine or a placebo. Sequenced material: peripheral blood, taken in a trial of Ad26.COV2.S vaccine versus placebo.

CDR3 in DNA: TGTGCCGTGGGGCATACCGGGACTAGCCAGGGTGAGCAGTTCTTC. Translated, it gives CAVGHTGTSQGEQFF. V gene TRBV4-2 combines with J gene TRBJ2-1; 9 bases are shared with TRBD2. CDR1 and CDR2 from the germline V gene are LGHNA and YNFKEQ. With V trimmed by 11 bases and J by 9 bases, 17 bases remained unmatched. CDR3 length: 15 amino acids.